The entry below describes one T cell receptor (beta chain). As yet, its antigen is unknown. The data belong to a study of cytomegalovirus exposure and HLA in healthy donors. Study findings and constraints: A previous analysis found most TCR beta V segments productive roughly 87% or roughly 30% of the time.

The PCR made use of 60 Vbeta and 13 Jbeta primers. Generated by immunoSEQ multiplex PCR, the TCRdb table keeps only in-frame clones and is missing some. Here the sample spans over 150,000 clones, approximately 80% being singletons. This CDR3 is 14 amino acids long. Trimming took 3 bases from V and 6 from J; bases not matched to a gene: 2. Per germline, CDR1 SGDLS and CDR2 YYNGEE. Sequenced: PBMCs. The chain couples TRBV9 to TRBJ2-2; 10 nucleotides agree with TRBD1. This receptor was identified in a woman in her thirties in good health and CMV-seronegative. CDR3 sequence reads: CASSAGQGAGELFF. CDR3 DNA: TGTGCCAGCAGCGCCGGACAGGGGGCCGGGGAGCTGTTTTTT. The full variable domain, with the rest looked up from reference TRBV9 and TRBJ2-2, is DSGVTQTPKHLITATGQRVTLRCSPRSGDLSVYWYQQSLDQGLQFLIQYYNGEERAKGNILERFSAQQFPDLHSELNLSSLELGDSALYFCASSAGQGAGELFFGEGSRLTVL.